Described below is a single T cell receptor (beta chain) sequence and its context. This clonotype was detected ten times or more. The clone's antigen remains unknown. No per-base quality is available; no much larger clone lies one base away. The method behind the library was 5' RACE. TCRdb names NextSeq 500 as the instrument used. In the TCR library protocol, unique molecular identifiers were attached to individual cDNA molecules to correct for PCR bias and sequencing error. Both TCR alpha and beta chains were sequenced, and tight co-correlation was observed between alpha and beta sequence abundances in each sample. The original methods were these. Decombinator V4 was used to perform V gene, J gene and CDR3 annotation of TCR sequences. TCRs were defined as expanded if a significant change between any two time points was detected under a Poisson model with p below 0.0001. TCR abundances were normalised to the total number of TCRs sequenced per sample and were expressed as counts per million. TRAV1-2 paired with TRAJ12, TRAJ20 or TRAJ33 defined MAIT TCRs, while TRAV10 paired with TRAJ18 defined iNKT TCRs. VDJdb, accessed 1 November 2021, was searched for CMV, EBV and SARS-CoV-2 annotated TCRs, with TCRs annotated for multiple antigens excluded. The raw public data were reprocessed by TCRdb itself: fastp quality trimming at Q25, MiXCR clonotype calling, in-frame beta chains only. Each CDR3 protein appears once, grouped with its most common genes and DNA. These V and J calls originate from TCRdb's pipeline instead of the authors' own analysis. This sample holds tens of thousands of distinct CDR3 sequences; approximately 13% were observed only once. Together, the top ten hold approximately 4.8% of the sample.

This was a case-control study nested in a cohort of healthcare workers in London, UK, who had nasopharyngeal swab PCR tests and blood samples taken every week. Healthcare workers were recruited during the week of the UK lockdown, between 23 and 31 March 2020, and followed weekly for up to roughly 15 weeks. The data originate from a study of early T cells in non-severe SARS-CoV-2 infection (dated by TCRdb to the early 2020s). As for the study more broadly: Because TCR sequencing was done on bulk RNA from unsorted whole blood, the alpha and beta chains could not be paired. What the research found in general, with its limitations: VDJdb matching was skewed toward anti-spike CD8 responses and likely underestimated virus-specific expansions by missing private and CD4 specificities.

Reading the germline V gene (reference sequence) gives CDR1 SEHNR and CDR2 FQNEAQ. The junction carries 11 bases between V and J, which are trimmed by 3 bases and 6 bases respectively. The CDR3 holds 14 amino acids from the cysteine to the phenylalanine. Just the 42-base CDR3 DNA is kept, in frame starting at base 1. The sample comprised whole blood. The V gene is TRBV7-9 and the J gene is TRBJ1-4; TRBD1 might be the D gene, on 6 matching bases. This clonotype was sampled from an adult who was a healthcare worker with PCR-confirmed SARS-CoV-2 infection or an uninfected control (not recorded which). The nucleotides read TGTGCCAGCAGCTTTGGACAGCGGTATGAAAAACTGTTTTTT. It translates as CASSFGQRYEKLFF. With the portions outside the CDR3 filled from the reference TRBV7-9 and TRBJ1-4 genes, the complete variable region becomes DTGVSQNPRHKITKRGQNVTFRCDPISEHNRLYWYRQTLGQGPEFLTYFQNEAQLEKSRLLSDRFSAERPKGSFSTLEIQRTEQGDSAMYLCASSFGQRYEKLFFGSGTQLSVL.